Following are 6 T cell receptor beta chains from one sample sequenced in a study of human T cells and chemical hapten exposure. TCRdb reprocessed the RACE reads with MiXCR, giving one entry per CDR3 protein. The table has fewer than 65,000 distinct CDR3 sequences, about a tenth seen once. Time point: pre-sensitization, week 0. Treatment specified: therapeutic diphenylcyclopropenone sensitization with weekly scalp DPC. Here the sequenced sample was whole blood, taken in connection with sensitization to the hapten diphenylcyclopropenone (DPC). The receptors come from a woman aged 35 to 49 with alopecia areata. Some clones in this sample may be carry-over from other donors' samples.

The chain joins TRBV18 to TRBJ1-4, with a tentative D call TRBD1 (6 bases). CDR3 length: 15 residues. Germline CDR1 KGHSH, CDR2 LQKENI. V was shortened by 4 bases and J by 5 bases, with 14 bases between the two germline ends. The DNA for the CDR3 is TGTGCCAGCTCACGCCCGGGACACGGAAATGAAAAACTGTTTTTT. Translating it yields CASSRPGHGNEKLFF. The variable domain in full, with the rest retrieved from reference TRBV18 and TRBJ1-4, is NAGVMQNPRHLVRRRGQEARLRCSPMKGHSHVYWYRQLPEEGLKFMVYLQKENIIDESGMPKERFSAEFPKEGPSILRIQQVVRGDSAAYFCASSRPGHGNEKLFFGSGTQLSVL.

In its sample, this clonotype was seen a few times. The chain combines TRBV2 with TRBJ2-4; D gene ambiguous. The V and J ends lost 3 bases and 7 bases respectively, with 13 bases between them. Germline V lookup: CDR1 SNHLY, CDR2 FYNNEI. The CDR3 has 14 residues. The CDR3 loop reads CASSEVGLDNIQYF. The CDR3 bases are TGTGCCAGCAGTGAGGTGGGCCTTGATAACATTCAGTACTTC. The full variable domain, in which reference TRBV2 and TRBJ2-4 provide the parts outside the CDR3, is EPEVTQTPSHQVTQMGQEVILRCVPISNHLYFYWYRQILGQKVEFLVSFYNNEISEKSEIFDDQFSVERPDGSNFTLKIRSTKLEDSAMYFCASSEVGLDNIQYFGAGTRLSVL.

This clonotype occurred many times. This chain connects TRBV5-6 to TRBJ1-2; 7 nucleotides agree with TRBD1. V lost 0 bases to trimming and J lost 2 bases; unmatched junction nucleotides: 4. CDR3 length: 15 residues. CDR1 and CDR2 (germline): SGHDT, YYEEEE. The CDR3 sequence is CASSLGDSVNYGYTF. CDR3 nucleotide sequence: TGTGCCAGCAGCTTGGGGGACAGTGTAAACTATGGCTACACCTTC.

This clonotype showed up just a few times. The chain joins TRBV20-1 to TRBJ2-1; 12 bases match TRBD2. V was pared by 2 bases and J by 1 base, with 3 bases of the junction left unmatched. The CDR3 is made up of 16 amino acids. CDR1 is DFQATT and CDR2 is SNEGSKA in the germline V gene (reference sequence). The CDR3 sequence: CSARPLAGGSYNEQFF. The CDR3 coding sequence is TGCAGTGCTAGACCTCTAGCGGGGGGGTCCTACAATGAGCAGTTCTTC.

This clonotype has ten or more counts. This chain links TRBV6-1 with TRBJ2-7; 7 nucleotides match TRBD1. Germline V lookup: CDR1 MNHNS, CDR2 SASEGT. The J segment lost 2 bases and the V segment lost 5 bases, leaving 6 bases of the junction unmatched. The CDR3 runs 14 residues. The CDR3 region has the DNA TGTGCCAGCAGTCAATGGGACAGAACCTACGAGCAGTACTTC. Amino acid sequence: CASSQWDRTYEQYF.

The chain employs TRBV6-5 and TRBJ2-1, with D perhaps being TRBD1 or TRBD2 (5 bases each). V was cut by 6 bases and J by 9 bases, with 9 bases left in between. CDR1 is MNHEY and CDR2 is SVGAGI in the germline V gene. This CDR3 is 11 amino acids long. CDR3 amino acids: CASRGVGEQFF. The CDR3, as DNA: TGTGCCAGCAGGGGGGTAGGTGAGCAGTTCTTC.